This is a list of T cell receptor beta chains from one sample in a study of lymphopenia after photon versus proton radiotherapy. The repertoire was sequenced with immunoSEQ multiplex PCR; TCRdb's copy has only in-frame clones and lacks some. The sample records 75,000 to 95,000 clones, around 88% being singletons. This material consisted of peripheral blood, taken from a patient treated with proton-based radiotherapy. These receptor sequences come from a man in his sixties with pancreatic cancer. CDR3s include the opening cysteine and the closing phenylalanine or tryptophan. A D gene is named only where the DNA matches it firmly. Some rows mark clone size as missing; the rest say once, few, many or name a class of expanded clone.

.	TRBJ2-7	TRBV11-2	14	TRBD1	CASSLDRGRDEQYF	TGTGCCAGCAGCTTGGACAGGGGGCGCGACGAGCAGTACTTC
.	TRBJ2-7	TRBV11-2	16	TRBD2	CASSSGLAGVVYEQYF	TGTGCCAGCAGCAGCGGACTAGCGGGAGTGGTTTACGAGCAGTACTTC
.	TRBJ2-1	TRBV14	16	TRBD2	CASSQVGLADHNEQFF	TGTGCCAGCAGCCAAGTTGGGCTAGCGGACCACAATGAGCAGTTCTTC
.	TRBJ1-3	TRBV28	15	.	CASSWADGVKNTIYF	TGTGCCAGCAGTTGGGCGGACGGGGTTAAAAACACCATATATTTT
.	TRBJ2-3	TRBV7-2	14	.	CASSRGLTTDTQYF	TGTGCCAGCAGCAGGGGTCTAACCACAGATACGCAGTATTTT
.	TRBJ1-3	TRBV5-1	18	.	CASSITPRQANSGNTIYF	TGCGCCAGCAGCATCACTCCCCGACAGGCAAACTCTGGAAACACCATATATTTT
.	TRBJ1-3	TRBV6-5	16	.	CASSYSRRLSGNTIYF	TGTGCCAGCAGTTACTCCCGCCGCCTCTCTGGAAACACCATATATTTT
.	TRBJ2-5	TRBV7-9	12	.	CASSTRQETQYF	TGTGCCAGCAGCACTCGTCAAGAGACCCAGTACTTC
.	TRBJ2-2	TRBV11-2	16	TRBD2	CASSLKGGSTAGELFF	TGTGCCAGCAGCCTCAAGGGCGGGAGTACGGCCGGGGAGCTGTTTTTT
.	TRBJ1-5	TRBV13	15	.	CASSRKAIGDQPQHF	TGTGCCAGCAGCCGAAAGGCGATAGGAGATCAGCCCCAGCATTTT
.	TRBJ2-2	TRBV7-8	15	TRBD2	CASSPLAGVTGELFF	TGTGCCAGCAGCCCATTAGCGGGAGTTACCGGGGAGCTGTTTTTT
.	TRBJ2-2	TRBV7-9	13	TRBD2	CASTRRGTGELFF	TGTGCCAGCACCAGGCGGGGGACCGGGGAGCTGTTTTTT
.	TRBJ2-2	TRBV6-5	15	.	CASSRRGRNTGELFF	TGTGCCAGCAGCCGCCGGGGGAGGAACACCGGGGAGCTGTTTTTT
.	TRBJ2-5	TRBV5-4	13	.	CASSANREETQYF	TGTGCCAGCAGCGCAAACAGGGAGGAGACCCAGTACTTC
.	TRBJ2-1	TRBV9	14	.	CASSVGGTYNEQFF	TGTGCCAGCAGCGTAGGGGGGACCTACAATGAGCAGTTCTTC
.	TRBJ2-2	TRBV30	17	TRBD2	CAWSSPGLAGVAGELFF	TGTGCCTGGAGTTCCCCGGGACTAGCGGGAGTTGCCGGGGAGCTGTTTTTT
.	TRBJ2-7	TRBV28	15	TRBD1	CASNEGTGVLYEQYF	TGTGCCAGCAACGAAGGGACAGGGGTTTTATACGAGCAGTACTTC
once	TRBJ2-1	TRBV28	11	.	CASSPYNEQFF	TGTGCCAGCAGCCCCTACAATGAGCAGTTCTTC
once	TRBJ2-7	TRBV5-1	16	TRBD2	CASSLSPSGTPIEQYF	TGCGCCAGCAGCTTGTCCCCTAGCGGGACGCCCATCGAGCAGTACTTC
.	TRBJ1-2	TRBV28	14	TRBD1	CASSLRGGAHGYTF	TGTGCCAGCAGTTTGCGAGGGGGCGCCCATGGCTACACCTTC
.	TRBJ2-2	TRBV11-2	13	.	CASSLAGTGELFF	TGTGCCAGCAGCTTAGCTGGCACCGGGGAGCTGTTTTTT
.	TRBJ1-1	TRBV30	11	.	CFGRMNTEAFF	TGTTTCGGACGGATGAACACTGAAGCTTTCTTT
few	TRBJ1-5	TRBV19	12	.	CASSMWNQPQHF	TGTGCCAGTAGTATGTGGAATCAGCCCCAGCATTTT
once	TRBJ2-5	TRBV28	14	.	CASSLVPTLETQYF	TGTGCCAGCAGTTTAGTTCCGACTTTAGAGACCCAGTACTTC
.	TRBJ2-3	TRBV11-2	14	.	CASSLIGSTDTQYF	TGTGCCAGCAGCTTAATAGGGAGCACAGATACGCAGTATTTT
.	TRBJ2-3	TRBV20-1	11	.	CSSRGTDTQYF	TGCAGTTCGCGGGGCACAGATACGCAGTATTTT
.	TRBJ2-1	TRBV19	16	.	CASSILGGEWVGEQFF	TGTGCCAGTAGTATATTGGGGGGTGAGTGGGTTGGTGAGCAGTTCTTC